Presented here are 4 T cell receptor beta chains from one specimen sequenced in a study of blood T cell repertoires in COVID-19. The assay was immunoSEQ multiplex PCR, and TCRdb's table has in-frame clones only and misses some. The sample records some 320,000 clones, roughly 90% being singletons. Source material: PBMCs or T cells enriched from blood (not recorded which). The receptors here all came from a woman aged 25 to 39 who had been exposed to COVID-19.

J is TRBJ2-7 and V is TRBV5-1; D ambiguous. CDR1 is SGHRS, CDR2 YFSETQ, per germline. With 4 bases removed from V and 2 bases from J, the gap between germline ends came to 25 bases. The CDR3 is made up of 18 amino acids. The CDR3 sequence is CASSATQPPTALPYEQYF. The CDR3 bases are TGCGCCAGCAGCGCGACCCAGCCACCTACAGCTTTGCCCTACGAGCAGTACTTC. The complete variable domain, with remaining parts taken from reference TRBV5-1 and TRBJ2-7, reads KAGVTQTPRYLIKTRGQQVTLSCSPISGHRSVSWYQQTPGQGLQFLFEYFSETQRNKGNFPGRFSGRQFSNSRSEMNVSTLELGDSALYLCASSATQPPTALPYEQYFGPGTRLTVT.

The V call is TRBV13, the J call TRBJ2-1, with 8 bases identical to TRBD2. The CDR3 runs to 14 residues. The J segment lost 7 bases and the V segment lost 3 bases, leaving 5 bases of the junction unmatched. CDR1 is PRHDT and CDR2 is FYEKMQ in the germline V gene (reference sequence). CDR3 protein: CASSFKRGLNEQFF. The CDR3 DNA sequence: TGTGCCAGCAGCTTTAAGCGGGGGTTGAATGAGCAGTTCTTC. The variable domain in full, completed from reference TRBV13 and TRBJ2-1, reads AAGVIQSPRHLIKEKRETATLKCYPIPRHDTVYWYQQGPGQDPQFLISFYEKMQSDKGSIPDRFSAQQFSDYHSELNMSSLELGDSALYFCASSFKRGLNEQFFGPGTRLTVL.

This clone appeared a few times. The chain recombines TRBV7-2 with TRBJ1-2, with 11 bases lining up with TRBD1. Germline V gene sequence: CDR1 SGHTA, CDR2 FQGNSA. V trimming: 6 bases; J trimming: 4 bases; junction bases outside the gene matches: 4. The CDR3 sequence is 14 residues long. The CDR3 nucleotides read TGTGCCAGCAGAACCGGGACAGGGGGCTATGGCTACACCTTC. It is translated as CASRTGTGGYGYTF.

The chain combines TRBV7-6 with TRBJ1-3, with D hard to call. The CDR3 runs 14 residues. V gave up 5 bases and J gave up 2 bases, with 10 bases separating them. Per the germline V gene, CDR1 is SGHVS and CDR2 is FNYEAQ. This chain's CDR3 is CASSPPPPGNTIYF. The CDR3 DNA follows: TGTGCCAGCAGCCCCCCTCCCCCTGGAAACACCATATATTTT.